The text below deals with one T cell receptor beta chain. Its target is not known. The junction departs from the called germline gene at one end, perhaps through a read error. From the RT-PCR reads, TCRdb called clonotypes with MiXCR, one entry per CDR3 protein. Here the sample spans approximately 700,000 distinct CDR3 sequences, about 14% being singletons. These data belong to a study of response to subunit inactivated influenza vaccine. Findings and caveats of the study: The authors put forward the suggestion that each seasonal influenza vaccination may bring in only a limited number of new T cells.

The receptor was derived from a man in his fifties who received an inactivated influenza vaccine. The sample here was PBMCs from blood, taken around 14 days before vaccination.

CDR3 DNA sequence: TGTGCCACCAGTTTAAGGGAACAGCCGATGTCCCAGTACTTC. It translates to CATSLREQPMSQYF. The J gene is TRBJ2-5, the V gene TRBV12-3 or TRBV12-4, with D hard to call. This CDR3 comprises 14 residues.